The 12 T cell receptor beta chains presented below share a single source sample, sequenced in a study of blood T cell repertoires in COVID-19. Generated by immunoSEQ multiplex PCR, the TCRdb table keeps only in-frame clones and is missing some. The table shows 270,000 or so clones, with under 90% occurring only once. The sequencing sample was made of peripheral blood. The receptors stem from a young woman with acute or convalescent COVID-19.

This chain links TRBV7-9 with TRBJ2-3, with a tentative D call TRBD1 (6 bases). The V gene's germline CDR1 is SEHNR and CDR2 FQNEAQ (reference sequence). The CDR3 is 16 amino acids. V lost 5 bases to trimming and J lost 0 bases, with 15 bases between them. CDR3 nucleotide sequence: TGTGCCAGCAGCGACTTTTGGACAGTTAGCACAGATACGCAGTATTTT. Protein: CASSDFWTVSTDTQYF.

The chain combines TRBV9 with TRBJ2-1; no reliable D call. This CDR3 has 13 residues. The germline gives CDR1 SGDLS, CDR2 YYNGEE. V lost 0 bases to trimming and J lost 5 bases, with 6 bases between them. This CDR3 is CASSVVYDNEQFF. CDR3 nucleotide sequence: TGTGCCAGCAGCGTAGTTTATGACAATGAGCAGTTCTTC.

The chain recombines TRBV6-5 with TRBJ1-5; D remains unclear. CDR3 length: 14 amino acids. Germline V gene data show CDR1 as MNHEY and CDR2 as SVGAGI. Trimming shortened V by 10 bases and J by 4 bases, and 17 bases separated the two germline ends. CDR3 residues: CATQTETLNQPQHF. Written as DNA, the CDR3 is TGTGCCACCCAAACAGAAACGCTTAATCAGCCCCAGCATTTT.

J is TRBJ2-7 and V is TRBV20-1; the D is unclear. The ends were cut back, 6 bases at V and 6 bases at J, with 12 bases in the middle. Germline CDR1 is DFQATT and CDR2 is SNEGSKA (reference sequence). This CDR3 contains 11 residues. DNA for the CDR3: TGCAGTGCCTTTCGTTGGGCCGAGCAGTACTTC. Its translation: CSAFRWAEQYF.

The chain is built from TRBV2 and TRBJ2-2, with D possibly TRBD1 on 6 matching bases. Germline V gene lookup returns CDR1 SNHLY and CDR2 FYNNEI. This CDR3 has 15 amino acids. V lost 6 bases and J lost 4, with 15 bases in between. CDR3 loop: CASSALRQVTGELFF. The CDR3 bases are TGTGCCAGCAGCGCCCTGAGACAGGTCACCGGGGAGCTGTTTTTT.

The chain has TRBV7-9 and TRBJ1-1; D is uncertain. The germline V gene encodes CDR1 SEHNR and CDR2 FQNEAQ (reference sequence). The CDR3 loop spans 14 amino acids. Between the trimmed V and J ends, which lost 5 bases and 5 bases, there was a span of 15 bases. DNA for the CDR3: TGTGCCAGCAGCCCTGGTCTCGGGAGGACTGAAGCTTTCTTT. Translated: CASSPGLGRTEAFF.

In its sample, this clone was seen once. This chain joins TRBV4-3 and TRBJ2-7; a weak D match, TRBD1 (5 bases). V lost 0 bases and J 5 bases, leaving 23 bases between the germline ends. The CDR3 has 18 amino acids. The germline CDR1 and CDR2 sequences are LGHNA and YSLEER. As DNA, the CDR3 is TGCGCCAGCAGCCAAGATATTCTAGACAGCCGTGCTTTGGACGAGCAGTACTTC. Its protein is CASSQDILDSRALDEQYF.

The CDR3 nucleotides read TGTGCCAGCAGTTTGGGCATACCCCTCCACTTT. This gives the protein CASSLGIPLHF. The gene calls are TRBV28 and TRBJ1-6; D remains ambiguous. The CDR3 is 11 residues long. V was clipped by 3 bases and J by 12 bases, with 6 bases between them. Germline CDR1 is MDHEN and CDR2 is SYDVKM.

The rearrangement links TRBV19 to TRBJ1-1, with TRBD1 matching over 7 bases. The trim removed 6 bases at V and 0 bases at J, leaving 7 bases unmatched. The CDR3 runs 15 residues. Germline lookup yields CDR1 LNHDA and CDR2 SQIVND (reference sequence). The CDR3 region has the DNA TGTGCCAGTAGGGACAGGCAGTTAATGAACACTGAAGCTTTCTTT. This translates into CASRDRQLMNTEAFF.

The chain employs TRBV5-1 and TRBJ2-5; 9 bases line up with TRBD2. CDR1 SGHRS and CDR2 YFSETQ come from the germline V gene. The CDR3 has 15 amino acids. J lost 2 bases, V lost 0 bases, and 2 bases had no gene match. CDR3 residues: CASSLVLAGQETQYF. Here the CDR3 DNA reads TGCGCCAGCAGCTTGGTCCTAGCGGGGCAAGAGACCCAGTACTTC.

V gene TRBV5-1 combines with J gene TRBJ2-2; the D is unclear. CDR3 length: 14 amino acids. V was shortened by 0 bases and J by 4 bases, with 7 bases between the two germline ends. Looked up from germline, CDR1 is SGHRS and CDR2 is YFSETQ. The CDR3 DNA is TGCGCCAGCAGCTTGGTCTTCCTCACCGGGGAGCTGTTTTTT. It yields the protein CASSLVFLTGELFF.

This chain connects TRBV30 to TRBJ2-2; 10 bases line up with TRBD2. This CDR3 region has 16 residues. Germline values: CDR1 GTSNPN, CDR2 SVGIG (reference sequence). V shed 3 bases, J shed 5 bases, and the junction held 9 bases outside the gene matches. CDR3 loop: CAWRGLAGAQTGELFF. In DNA form, the CDR3 reads TGTGCCTGGAGGGGGCTAGCGGGAGCGCAAACCGGGGAGCTGTTTTTT.